A selection of T cell receptor beta chains follows, all from one sample in a study of identical twins. TCRdb recomputed calls from the 5' RACE reads with MiXCR, one row per CDR3 protein. The profile covers about 530,000 distinct CDR3 sequences, with roughly 15% appearing a single time and roughly 0.4% taken by the ten largest. These records were also assigned to another study, of yellow fever vaccine responses in identical twins.

Sequenced sample: CD4+ T cells sorted from blood. Every receptor here comes from a young woman in good health. Each CDR3 is given with its conserved first and last residue. Fields, in order: CDR3 DNA, CDR3 protein, V gene, clone size, D gene, J gene. The D gene is left open where the match is weak. Size tells how often a clone was seen (once, few, many) or the class of an expanded clone, and some rows leave it out.

DNA: TGCGCCAGCAGCTTGGGTCAGGGGATCATGAACACTGAAGCTTTCTTT
CDR3: CASSLGQGIMNTEAFF
V: TRBV5-1
size: NA
D: NA
J: TRBJ1-1

DNA: TGTGCCAGCAGCAATCAGCGGACCACCAGGGGTTCACCCCTCCACTTT
CDR3: CASSNQRTTRGSPLHF
V: TRBV12-3/TRBV12-4
size: NA
D: NA
J: TRBJ1-6

DNA: TGTGCCAGCAGCTCGCGGAACAATGAGCAGTTCTTC
CDR3: CASSSRNNEQFF
V: TRBV12-3/TRBV12-4
size: many
D: NA
J: TRBJ2-1

DNA: TGTGCCACCAGTGCCACACCGGGACGAGATCAAGCTAACTATGGCTACACCTTC
CDR3: CATSATPGRDQANYGYTF
V: TRBV24-1
size: few
D: NA
J: TRBJ1-2

DNA: TGCAGTGCTAGAGATGGTAGCGGGGGGGCCGCAGATACGCAGTATTTT
CDR3: CSARDGSGGAADTQYF
V: TRBV20-1
size: NA
D: TRBD2
J: TRBJ2-3

DNA: TGTGCCACCAGTGAGTTGGGTGGGGACAGGGGAATAGAGACCCAGTACTTC
CDR3: CATSELGGDRGIETQYF
V: TRBV24-1
size: few
D: TRBD1
J: TRBJ2-5

DNA: TGTGCCAGCAGCCACCGTCCCGGGACTAACACAGATACGCAGTATTTT
CDR3: CASSHRPGTNTDTQYF
V: TRBV7-2
size: few
D: TRBD2
J: TRBJ2-3

DNA: TGTGCCAGCAGTTACTCCGGCGTTGAAGGGGTTGGGGAGACCCAGTACTTC
CDR3: CASSYSGVEGVGETQYF
V: TRBV6-5
size: NA
D: NA
J: TRBJ2-5

DNA: TGTGCCAGCAGTTCACGACGGACTAGCGGGGGGTCCAATGAGCAGTTCTTC
CDR3: CASSSRRTSGGSNEQFF
V: TRBV6-5
size: NA
D: TRBD2
J: TRBJ2-1

DNA: TGTGCCATGAGCCCCGGGACTAGCGGGAGGGCCGCAGATACGCAGTATTTT
CDR3: CAMSPGTSGRAADTQYF
V: TRBV5-7
size: once
D: TRBD2
J: TRBJ2-3

DNA: TGTGCCAGCTCACCACTTGGGTCGGGCACTGAAGCTTTCTTT
CDR3: CASSPLGSGTEAFF
V: TRBV18
size: few
D: NA
J: TRBJ1-1

DNA: TGTGCCAGCAGCCCCTGGGGCACCGGGGAGCTGTTTTTT
CDR3: CASSPWGTGELFF
V: TRBV3-1
size: NA
D: NA
J: TRBJ2-2

DNA: TGTGCCAGCAGGCTCCGGGCCGTCCAGGAGACCCAGTACTTC
CDR3: CASRLRAVQETQYF
V: TRBV2
size: NA
D: NA
J: TRBJ2-5

DNA: TGTGCCAGCAGCCTCAGGGTTTTGCAAGAGACCCAGTACTTC
CDR3: CASSLRVLQETQYF
V: TRBV11-3
size: few
D: NA
J: TRBJ2-5

DNA: TGTGCCAGCTCACTCGTTGATGCGGGAGACCAGTACTTC
CDR3: CASSLVDAGDQYF
V: TRBV18
size: NA
D: TRBD2
J: TRBJ2-7

DNA: TGCGCCAGCAGCCAGGGGGGAGCAGACCCCTACGAGCAGTACTTC
CDR3: CASSQGGADPYEQYF
V: TRBV4-1
size: NA
D: NA
J: TRBJ2-7

DNA: TGTGCCAGCAGCTCCGGACTAGCGGTGAGCTACAATGAGCAGTTCTTC
CDR3: CASSSGLAVSYNEQFF
V: TRBV5-6
size: few
D: TRBD2
J: TRBJ2-1

DNA: TGTGCCAGCAGTTTAGTGAGGGCCCAGCTTTCCGGAGATACGCAGTATTTT
CDR3: CASSLVRAQLSGDTQYF
V: TRBV12-3/TRBV12-4
size: many
D: NA
J: TRBJ2-3

DNA: TGCGCCAGCAGTATGGGACGGCGGGGGACTGAAGCTTTCTTT
CDR3: CASSMGRRGTEAFF
V: TRBV10-2
size: NA
D: NA
J: TRBJ1-1

DNA: TGCGCCAGCAGCTCGGACTATGGTACGCAGTATTTT
CDR3: CASSSDYGTQYF
V: TRBV5-1
size: few
D: NA
J: TRBJ2-3

DNA: TGTGCCAGCAGTCTAGACAGGCCCCAGCATTTT
CDR3: CASSLDRPQHF
V: TRBV12-3/TRBV12-4
size: many
D: NA
J: TRBJ1-5

DNA: TGTGCCAGCAGTTTATGGGGGTCCGGGGCCAACGTCCTGACTTTC
CDR3: CASSLWGSGANVLTF
V: TRBV12-3/TRBV12-4
size: many
D: NA
J: TRBJ2-6

DNA: TGCGCCAGCAGCCAAGATGGGGAGGTGGGAGAAAAACTGTTTTTT
CDR3: CASSQDGEVGEKLFF
V: TRBV4-1
size: NA
D: NA
J: TRBJ1-4

DNA: TGTGCCAGCTCACCACCGAATACAGGGCCCTACGAGCAGTACTTC
CDR3: CASSPPNTGPYEQYF
V: TRBV18
size: once
D: NA
J: TRBJ2-7

DNA: TGTGCCGTCCAGGGGGGGACAGCCTATGGCTACACCTTC
CDR3: CAVQGGTAYGYTF
V: TRBV6-6
size: few
D: TRBD1
J: TRBJ1-2

DNA: TGTGCCAGCAGCATCAATCGGGCGGGTTCGTACAATGAGCAGTTCTTC
CDR3: CASSINRAGSYNEQFF
V: TRBV12-3/TRBV12-4
size: few
D: NA
J: TRBJ2-1

DNA: TGCGCCAGCAGCTCCGGCCCTATGGTTGGTGAAGCTTTCTTT
CDR3: CASSSGPMVGEAFF
V: TRBV5-1
size: NA
D: NA
J: TRBJ1-1

DNA: TGTGCCACCAGCCTAGGGGCCGATTCGGGGAGGGCTTTCTTT
CDR3: CATSLGADSGRAFF
V: TRBV24-1
size: NA
D: NA
J: TRBJ1-1

DNA: TGTGCCACCAGCAGAGAGGGACTAGCGGGGTCGTACAATGAGCAGTTCTTC
CDR3: CATSREGLAGSYNEQFF
V: TRBV15
size: few
D: TRBD2
J: TRBJ2-1

DNA: TGTGCCACCAGCAGAGGAGGGGCGGGAGGTAACACTGAAGCTTTCTTT
CDR3: CATSRGGAGGNTEAFF
V: TRBV15
size: NA
D: NA
J: TRBJ1-1

DNA: TGTGCCAGCAGTGCCGGACCTCTGGGGCCCCAGCATTTT
CDR3: CASSAGPLGPQHF
V: TRBV2
size: many
D: NA
J: TRBJ1-5

DNA: TGTGCCAGTAGTATAGAGGGTGCCCAGCGGGGGCCTTCTAGCACAGATACGCAGTATTTT
CDR3: CASSIEGAQRGPSSTDTQYF
V: TRBV19
size: few
D: TRBD2
J: TRBJ2-3

DNA: TGTGCCAGCAGCGTATGGGGAATAGATACAGATACGCAGTATTTT
CDR3: CASSVWGIDTDTQYF
V: TRBV9
size: NA
D: NA
J: TRBJ2-3

DNA: TGTGCCAGCAGCCAAGTTGCTAGCGGGAGGTGGGGAGGTGAGCAGTTCTTC
CDR3: CASSQVASGRWGGEQFF
V: TRBV3-1
size: few
D: TRBD2
J: TRBJ2-1

DNA: TGTGCCAGCAGTTTGGGTGGCACTCTCTCCTACGAGCAGTACTTC
CDR3: CASSLGGTLSYEQYF
V: TRBV28
size: NA
D: NA
J: TRBJ2-7

DNA: TGTGCCAGCAGTCAAACAGGGCGCGGCACTGAAGCTTTCTTT
CDR3: CASSQTGRGTEAFF
V: TRBV12-3/TRBV12-4
size: many
D: NA
J: TRBJ1-1

DNA: TGTGCCAGCAGTATTCGGCGGGAGTTCAGGAGGAGCACAGATACGCAGTATTTT
CDR3: CASSIRREFRRSTDTQYF
V: TRBV2
size: NA
D: TRBD2
J: TRBJ2-3

DNA: TGCAGTGCTAGAGATCCTTTGCGGGAGAACACCGGGGAGCTGTTTTTT
CDR3: CSARDPLRENTGELFF
V: TRBV20-1
size: NA
D: NA
J: TRBJ2-2

DNA: TGTGCCATCAGTGAGTCGCTGGTAGCGCAGTTCTTC
CDR3: CAISESLVAQFF
V: TRBV10-3
size: many
D: NA
J: TRBJ2-1

DNA: TGTGCCAGCAGTTTGGAGTCAGGACAAGAGACCCAGTACTTC
CDR3: CASSLESGQETQYF
V: TRBV28
size: NA
D: NA
J: TRBJ2-5

DNA: TGCAGTGCTAGTTGGCAGCCACAAGAGACCCAGTACTTC
CDR3: CSASWQPQETQYF
V: TRBV20-1
size: NA
D: NA
J: TRBJ2-5

DNA: TGTGCCAGCAGGAGGGGTGAGGAGACCCAGTACTTC
CDR3: CASRRGEETQYF
V: TRBV6-5
size: few
D: NA
J: TRBJ2-5

DNA: TGTGCCAGCAGTGACCGCGGCGGCGTCACCGGGGAGCTGTTTTTT
CDR3: CASSDRGGVTGELFF
V: TRBV6-1
size: few
D: NA
J: TRBJ2-2

DNA: TGTGCCAGCAGTTGGCTAAGGGTCGGCAAAAACATTCAGTACTTC
CDR3: CASSWLRVGKNIQYF
V: TRBV6-2/TRBV6-3
size: few
D: NA
J: TRBJ2-4

DNA: TGTGCCAGCAGTGAGGAACAGGGTATCTCGCAGTACTTC
CDR3: CASSEEQGISQYF
V: TRBV2
size: many
D: NA
J: TRBJ2-7

DNA: TGTGCCACCAGCAGACAGGGGTATGGCTACACCTTC
CDR3: CATSRQGYGYTF
V: TRBV15
size: many
D: NA
J: TRBJ1-2

DNA: TGCGCCAGCAGTGAGTCCTCGGGCAGCCTCACAGATACGCAGTATTTT
CDR3: CASSESSGSLTDTQYF
V: TRBV10-2
size: NA
D: NA
J: TRBJ2-3